The T cell receptor beta chain under discussion was sequenced for a study of chemoradiotherapy in HPV16-positive cancers. Whole-study findings and limits: Non-HPV-specific T cells did not expand in tumors during treatment, whereas candidate HPV-specific clones and E7-related motifs did. For HPV16-positive patients, expanding HPV-responsive T cells associated with longer recurrence-free survival. The functional HPV-specific definition rests on just a couple of HPV16-positive patients.

Profiling relied on immunoSEQ multiplex PCR, and the TCRdb table lists in-frame clones only, not all of them. The profile shows about 53,000 clones, about 88% of them singletons. In regard to this clone: Its antigen is still unknown.

The source of this sequence is a human donor with HPV-associated anogenital cancer. The specimen comprised blood, sampled from a patient who underwent chemoradiotherapy.

This CDR3 reads CAWSVQGPTSYEQYF. The CDR3 region has the DNA TGTGCCTGGAGTGTCCAGGGGCCTACCTCCTACGAGCAGTACTTC. The chain couples TRBV30 to TRBJ2-7, with D tentatively TRBD1 (6 bases). V lost 0 bases to trimming and J lost 0 bases, with 12 bases between them. Germline CDR1 GTSNPN, CDR2 SVGIG (reference sequence). The CDR3 covers 15 residues.